The 20 T cell receptor beta chains given below trace back to one sample, sequenced in a study of graft-versus-host responses after intestinal transplantation. The repertoire was sequenced with immunoSEQ multiplex PCR; TCRdb's copy has only in-frame clones and lacks some. The sample has around 67,000 clones; nearly 90% are singletons. Which antigens these TCRs recognize remains unknown. The sequences come from unstimulated CD8+ T cells sorted from spleen or lymph node cells, collected before transplant. The receptors stem from a human donor who was the organ donor for an intestinal transplant.

The rearrangement uses TRBV28 and TRBJ2-7; 12 bases match TRBD2. The J segment lost 5 bases and the V segment lost 3 bases, leaving 5 bases of the junction unmatched. Per germline, CDR1 MDHEN and CDR2 SYDVKM. The CDR3 extends over 15 amino acids. The CDR3 coding sequence is TGTGCCAGCAGTTTTGGTCTAGCGGGGGGGCACGAGCAGTACGTC. Amino acid sequence: CASSFGLAGGHEQYV.

V is TRBV7-6 and J is TRBJ1-1; 7 positions match TRBD1. This CDR3 contains 14 residues. V trimming: 3 bases; J trimming: 5 bases; junction bases outside the gene matches: 6. The germline gives CDR1 SGHVS, CDR2 FNYEAQ. The CDR3 DNA sequence: TGTGCCAGCAGCTTGACAGGGCGGGGAACTGAAGCTTTCTTT. Its translation is CASSLTGRGTEAFF.

This chain joins TRBV29-1 and TRBJ2-3, with D perhaps TRBD2 (6 bases). CDR3 length: 16 amino acids. Germline CDR1 SQVTM, CDR2 ANQGSEA. Trimming stripped 1 base from V and 0 bases from J, with 14 bases between. CDR3 protein: CSVEAWGETSTDTQYF. The CDR3 DNA sequence: TGCAGCGTTGAAGCATGGGGGGAGACTAGCACAGATACGCAGTATTTT.

The chain is built from TRBV28 and TRBJ2-2; a possible D gene is TRBD2 (5 bases). CDR3 size: 14 residues. In germline, CDR1 is MDHEN, CDR2 SYDVKM. The germline V and J ends were trimmed by 4 bases and 4 bases, with 10 bases remaining between them. The CDR3 loop is CASSWEFATGELFF. CDR3 nucleotides: TGTGCCAGCAGTTGGGAGTTCGCCACCGGGGAGCTGTTTTTT.

This clone was seen only once. The chain couples TRBV4-1 to TRBJ1-6; D may be TRBD1 (5 bases). Germline V gene sequence: CDR1 MGHRA, CDR2 YSYEKL. The V end lost 1 base, the J end lost 5 bases, and 9 bases lay between the germline ends. CDR3 length: 15 amino acids. The CDR3 DNA reads as TGCGCCAGCAGCCAAGTCCAGGGAAATAATTCACCCCTCCACTTT. Protein sequence: CASSQVQGNNSPLHF.

The V and J genes are TRBV7-9 and TRBJ2-1, with D possibly TRBD2 on 7 matching bases. V gave up 1 base and J gave up 1 base, with 11 bases separating them. Germline CDR1 SEHNR, CDR2 FQNEAQ (reference sequence). This CDR3 region has 16 residues. The CDR3 is CASSLGEGGSYNEQFF. CDR3 DNA: TGTGCCAGCAGCTTAGGGGAGGGGGGGTCCTACAATGAGCAGTTCTTC.

The gene calls are TRBV7-9 and TRBJ2-7, with D perhaps TRBD1 (6 bases). Germline CDR1 SEHNR, CDR2 FQNEAQ (reference sequence). The V end was cut by 5 bases, the J end by 0 bases, with 14 bases between. The CDR3 has 15 residues. Here the CDR3 reads CASSQGRGSSYEQYV. DNA of the CDR3: TGTGCCAGCAGCCAAGGAAGGGGGAGCTCCTACGAGCAGTACGTC.

V gene TRBV7-2 combines with J gene TRBJ2-6, with D perhaps TRBD2 (5 bases). V dropped 8 bases and J dropped 1 base, with 9 bases sitting between them. This CDR3 has 14 residues. Germline loops: CDR1 SGHTA, CDR2 FQGNSA. CDR3 protein: CASPWTSGANVLTF. For the CDR3, the DNA is TGTGCCAGCCCCTGGACTTCTGGGGCCAACGTCCTGACTTTC. Looking up the rest from reference TRBV7-2 and TRBJ2-6 gives the full variable domain: GAGVSQSPSNKVTEKGKDVELRCDPISGHTALYWYRQSLGQGLEFLIYFQGNSAPDKSGLPSDRFSAERTGGSVSTLTIQRTQQEDSAVYLCASPWTSGANVLTFGAGSRLTVL.

This rearrangement joins TRBV4-2 to TRBJ2-3; possible D gene TRBD2, 5 bases. The CDR3 consists of 18 residues. The V gene's germline CDR1 is LGHNA and CDR2 YNFKEQ. V lost 3 bases and J lost 4, with 23 bases in between. The CDR3 nucleotides read TGTGCCAGCAGCCATGTGATCCGGACTCGAAACCCCCCAGATACGCAGTATTTT. Translated, it gives CASSHVIRTRNPPDTQYF.

The gene calls are TRBV5-6 and TRBJ2-7; 10 bases align to TRBD1. J was trimmed by 3 bases and V by 4 bases; bases with no gene match: 4. The CDR3 has 14 residues. CDR1 SGHDT and CDR2 YYEEEE come from the germline V gene. CDR3 DNA: TGTGCCAGCAGCCCGGGGACAGGGGACTACGAGCAGTACGTC. Its protein is CASSPGTGDYEQYV.

V gene TRBV5-4 combines with J gene TRBJ1-1; possible D gene TRBD1, 5 bases. This CDR3 is built from 14 residues. V was shortened by 3 bases and J by 1 base, with 10 bases between the two germline ends. Germline V CDR1 and CDR2: SGHNT, YYREEE (reference sequence). CDR3 protein: CASSSLDTNTEAFF. The CDR3, as DNA: TGTGCCAGCAGCTCTCTGGACACGAACACTGAAGCTTTCTTT.

The CDR3 nucleotides are TGTGCCAGCCCGTTCCCGGGACTAGAGACAGATACGCAGTATTTT. Translation gives CASPFPGLETDTQYF. This chain joins TRBV6-1 and TRBJ2-3; 8 bases line up with TRBD2. The junction had 10 bases not matched to a gene; V was cut back by 8 bases and J by 3 bases. Germline assignment: CDR1 MNHNS and CDR2 SASEGT. The CDR3 contains 15 residues.

DNA of the CDR3: TGCAGCGTTGAATTACAAAACTATGGCTACACCTTC. It translates to CSVELQNYGYTF. The chain employs TRBV29-1 and TRBJ1-2, with no clear D. Germline V gives CDR1 SQVTM, CDR2 ANQGSEA. The V end lost 2 bases, the J end lost 2 bases, and 6 bases lay between the germline ends. The length of the CDR3 is 12 residues.

This chain connects TRBV27 to TRBJ2-5; 14 nucleotides align to TRBD2. From germline, CDR1 is MNHEY and CDR2 SMNVEV (reference sequence). The CDR3 loop spans 17 amino acids. Trimming removed 4 bases from V and 5 bases from J; junction bases left unmatched: 9. In DNA form, the CDR3 reads TGTGCCAGCAGTTACCTTCTGGGACTAGCGGGGGAGGAGACCCAGTACTTC. Translated, it gives CASSYLLGLAGEETQYF.

The chain has TRBV6-5 and TRBJ1-4, with D perhaps matching TRBD1 (6 bases). Trimming removed 5 bases at V and 3 bases at J, with 13 bases between. This CDR3 has 15 amino acids. Per germline, CDR1 MNHEY and CDR2 SVGAGI. CDR3 DNA: TGTGCCAGCAGTAAACAGGGCGCGCCTAATGAAAAACTGTTTTTT. Translating it yields CASSKQGAPNEKLFF.

This rearrangement joins TRBV7-8 to TRBJ1-6; D is perhaps TRBD1 (5 bases). Trimming removed 1 base at V and 7 bases at J, with 8 bases between. CDR3 length: 14 amino acids. Germline CDR1 and CDR2: SGHVS and FQNEAQ. The CDR3 sequence: CASSLGGLNSPLHF. DNA of the CDR3: TGTGCCAGCAGCTTAGGGGGACTCAATTCACCCCTCCACTTT. The complete variable domain, with remaining parts taken from reference TRBV7-8 and TRBJ1-6, reads GAGVSQSPRYKVAKRGQDVALRCDPISGHVSLFWYQQALGQGPEFLTYFQNEAQLDKSGLPSDRFFAERPEGSVSTLKIQRTQQEDSAVYLCASSLGGLNSPLHFGNGTRLTVT.

The rearrangement joins TRBV5-6 to TRBJ2-1; TRBD2 matches at 9 bases. The CDR3 is 15 residues long. Germline V gives CDR1 SGHDT, CDR2 YYEEEE. Unmatched junction bases numbered 2, after V lost 2 bases and J lost 2 bases. In DNA, the CDR3 is TGTGCCAGCAGCTTTGGCGGGGGGGCCTACAATGAGCAGTTCTTC. Residues: CASSFGGGAYNEQFF.

This chain connects TRBV7-9 to TRBJ1-3; D ambiguous. Germline V lookup: CDR1 SEHNR, CDR2 FQNEAQ (reference sequence). Trimming took 2 bases from V and 0 from J, leaving 17 bases between them. CDR3 length: 18 residues. The CDR3 protein is CASSLSYLGAASGNTIYF. The CDR3 DNA reads as TGTGCCAGCAGCTTATCGTACCTGGGAGCGGCCTCTGGAAACACCATATATTTT.

The J gene is TRBJ1-1, the V gene TRBV13; a weak D match, TRBD1 (6 bases). Trimming took 7 bases from V and 4 from J, leaving 13 bases between them. In germline, CDR1 is PRHDT, CDR2 FYEKMQ (reference sequence). This CDR3 comprises 13 residues. CDR3 region: CASKPLGATEAFF. CDR3 sequence (DNA): TGTGCCAGCAAACCCCTGGGGGCCACTGAAGCTTTCTTT.

The chain employs TRBV5-8 and TRBJ1-2; 9 nucleotides align to TRBD1. This CDR3 spans 14 amino acids. CDR1 and CDR2 (germline): SGHTS, YDEGEE. The J segment lost 4 bases and the V segment lost 6 bases, leaving 7 bases of the junction unmatched. The DNA for the CDR3 is TGTGCCAGCACGAGACAGGGGGGTATCTATGGCTACACCTTC. Its translation is CASTRQGGIYGYTF.